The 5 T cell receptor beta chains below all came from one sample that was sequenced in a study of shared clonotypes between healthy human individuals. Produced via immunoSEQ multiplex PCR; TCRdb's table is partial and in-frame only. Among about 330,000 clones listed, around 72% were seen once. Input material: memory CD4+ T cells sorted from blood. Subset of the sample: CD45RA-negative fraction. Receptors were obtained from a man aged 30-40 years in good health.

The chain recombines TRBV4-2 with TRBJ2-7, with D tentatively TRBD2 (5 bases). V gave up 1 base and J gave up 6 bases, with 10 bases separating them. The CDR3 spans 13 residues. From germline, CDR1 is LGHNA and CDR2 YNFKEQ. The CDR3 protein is CASSQVASSEQYF. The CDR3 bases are TGTGCCAGCAGCCAAGTGGCTAGCTCCGAGCAGTACTTC.

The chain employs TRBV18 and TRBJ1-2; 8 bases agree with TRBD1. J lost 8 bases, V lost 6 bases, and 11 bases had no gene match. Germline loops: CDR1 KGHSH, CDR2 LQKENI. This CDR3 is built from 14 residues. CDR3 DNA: TGTGCCAGCTCTAATCAACAGGGGGAGGACGGCTACACCTTC. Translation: CASSNQQGEDGYTF.

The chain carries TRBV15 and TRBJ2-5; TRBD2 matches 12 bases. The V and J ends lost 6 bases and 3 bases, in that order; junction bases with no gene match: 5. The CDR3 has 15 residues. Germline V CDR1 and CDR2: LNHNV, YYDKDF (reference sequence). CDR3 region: CATSLAGGPEETQYF. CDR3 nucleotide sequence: TGTGCCACCAGTCTAGCGGGAGGGCCGGAAGAGACCCAGTACTTC. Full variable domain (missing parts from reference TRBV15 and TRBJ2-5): DAMVIQNPRYQVTQFGKPVTLSCSQTLNHNVMYWYQQKSSQAPKLLFHYYDKDFNNEADTPDNFQSRRPNTSFCFLDIRSPGLGDTAMYLCATSLAGGPEETQYFGPGTRLLVL.

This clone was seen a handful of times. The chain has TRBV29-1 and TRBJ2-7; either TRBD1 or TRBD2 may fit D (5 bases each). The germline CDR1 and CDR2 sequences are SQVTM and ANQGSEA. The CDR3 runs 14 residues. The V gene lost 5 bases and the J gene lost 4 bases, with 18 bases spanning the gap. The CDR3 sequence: CSVPGTVPGYEQYF. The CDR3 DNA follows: TGCAGCGTTCCCGGGACGGTCCCTGGGTACGAGCAGTACTTC.

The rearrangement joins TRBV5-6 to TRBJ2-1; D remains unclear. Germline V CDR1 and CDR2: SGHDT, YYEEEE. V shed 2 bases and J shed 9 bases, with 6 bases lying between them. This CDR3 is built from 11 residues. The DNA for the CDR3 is TGTGCCAGCAGCTTCACGGTTGAGCAGTTCTTC. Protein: CASSFTVEQFF.